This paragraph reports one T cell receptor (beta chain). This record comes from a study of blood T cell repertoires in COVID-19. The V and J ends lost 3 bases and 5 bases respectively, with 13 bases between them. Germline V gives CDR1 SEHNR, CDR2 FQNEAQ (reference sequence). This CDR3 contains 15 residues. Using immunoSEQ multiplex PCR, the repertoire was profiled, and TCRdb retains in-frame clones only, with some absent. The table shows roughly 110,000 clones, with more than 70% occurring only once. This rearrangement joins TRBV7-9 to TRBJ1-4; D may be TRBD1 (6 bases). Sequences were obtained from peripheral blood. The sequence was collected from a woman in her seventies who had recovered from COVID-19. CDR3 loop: CASSFGQNLNEKLFF. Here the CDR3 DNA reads TGTGCCAGCAGCTTCGGACAGAACTTGAATGAAAAACTGTTTTTT.